This TCR beta chain was retrieved from a study of cytomegalovirus exposure and HLA in healthy donors. The PCR contained 60 Vbeta and 13 Jbeta primers. Using immunoSEQ multiplex PCR, the repertoire was profiled, and TCRdb retains in-frame clones only, with some absent. The table has about 88,000 clones, around 70% seen once. This CDR3 is 13 amino acids long. CDR1 and CDR2 (germline): KGHSH, LQKENI. The ends were cut back, 2 bases at V and 7 bases at J, with 9 bases in the middle. The TCR comes from a man aged 45-65 years in good health and CMV-seronegative. The sample comprised PBMCs. The gene calls are TRBV18 and TRBJ1-5; perhaps TRBD1 as D (5 bases). The CDR3 DNA sequence: TGTGCCAGCTCACCAGGGGCTGGGCAGCCCCAGCATTTT. It specifies CASSPGAGQPQHF.